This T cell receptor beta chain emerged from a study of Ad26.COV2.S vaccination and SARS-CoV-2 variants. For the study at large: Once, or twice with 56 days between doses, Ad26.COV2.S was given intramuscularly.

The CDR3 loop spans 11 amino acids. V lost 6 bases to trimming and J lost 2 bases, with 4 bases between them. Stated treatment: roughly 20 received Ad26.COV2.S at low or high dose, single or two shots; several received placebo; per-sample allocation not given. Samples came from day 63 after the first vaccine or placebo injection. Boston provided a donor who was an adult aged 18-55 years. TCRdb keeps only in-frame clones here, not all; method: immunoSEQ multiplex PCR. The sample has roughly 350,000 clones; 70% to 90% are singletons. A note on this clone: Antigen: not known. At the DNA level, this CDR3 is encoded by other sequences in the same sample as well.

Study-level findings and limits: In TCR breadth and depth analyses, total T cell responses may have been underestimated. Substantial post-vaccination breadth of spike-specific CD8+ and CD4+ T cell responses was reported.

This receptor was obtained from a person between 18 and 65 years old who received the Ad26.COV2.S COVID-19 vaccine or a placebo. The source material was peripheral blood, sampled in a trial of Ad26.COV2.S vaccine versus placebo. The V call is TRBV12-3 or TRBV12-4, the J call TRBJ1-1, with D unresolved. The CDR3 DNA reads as TGTGCCAGCAGCTCCAACACTGAAGCTTTCTTT. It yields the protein CASSSNTEAFF.